These 27 T cell receptor beta chains share one sample of origin, sequenced in a study of blood T cell repertoires in COVID-19. Using immunoSEQ multiplex PCR, the repertoire was profiled, and TCRdb retains in-frame clones only, with some absent. The sample yields more than 300,000 clones, 70% to 90% seen once. Sequenced material: PBMCs or T cells enriched from blood (not recorded which). The receptors stem from a middle-aged man in a cohort exposed to, infected with or recovered from COVID-19 (not recorded which).

The chain uses TRBV20-1 and TRBJ2-1, with 8 bases fitting TRBD2. V lost 3 bases and J lost 7; bases outside the gene matches: 11. The V gene's germline CDR1 is DFQATT and CDR2 SNEGSKA (reference sequence). This CDR3 spans 15 amino acids. The CDR3 coding sequence is TGCAGTGCTAGTCCCCGGGAGGGCCGTAGGAATGAGCAGTTCTTC. This sequence encodes CSASPREGRRNEQFF.

The chain couples TRBV19 to TRBJ2-2; 13 bases are a match to TRBD2. Per germline, CDR1 LNHDA and CDR2 SQIVND (reference sequence). The J segment lost 8 bases and the V segment lost 7 bases, leaving 7 bases of the junction unmatched. The CDR3 has 15 residues. CDR3 protein: CASIGLAGAPGELFF. The CDR3 coding sequence is TGTGCCAGTATCGGACTAGCGGGAGCACCTGGGGAGCTGTTTTTT. Full variable domain (rest looked up from reference TRBV19 and TRBJ2-2): DGGITQSPKYLFRKEGQNVTLSCEQNLNHDAMYWYRQDPGQGLRLIYYSQIVNDFQKGDIAEGYSVSREKKESFPLTVTSAQKNPTAFYLCASIGLAGAPGELFFGEGSRLTVL.

Points on this clone: Other DNA sequences in this specimen translate into the identical CDR3. The V gene is TRBV5-1, the J gene TRBJ1-5, with D possibly matching TRBD1 (6 bases). The V end lost 0 bases, the J end lost 5 bases, and 9 bases lay between the germline ends. The CDR3 contains 14 residues. Germline CDR1 is SGHRS and CDR2 is YFSETQ. The chain's CDR3 is CASSLGSGDQPQHF. CDR3 DNA sequence: TGCGCCAGCAGCTTGGGGTCAGGGGATCAGCCCCAGCATTTT.

This clone was seen just once. The chain carries TRBV5-5 and TRBJ2-3; the match to TRBD1 covers 9 bases. Germline trimming cut 3 bases from V and 8 bases from J; bases unmatched to any gene: 7. Germline V lookup: CDR1 SGHKS, CDR2 YYEKEE (reference sequence). The length of the CDR3 is 14 residues. CDR3 sequence: CASSSGQGWGTQYF. DNA for the CDR3: TGTGCCAGCAGCTCCGGACAGGGGTGGGGTACGCAGTATTTT. Variable domain in full (rest from reference TRBV5-5 and TRBJ2-3): DAGVTQSPTHLIKTRGQQVTLRCSPISGHKSVSWYQQVLGQGPQFIFQYYEKEERGRGNFPDRFSARQFPNYSSELNVNALLLGDSALYLCASSSGQGWGTQYFGPGTRLTVL.

J is TRBJ1-1 and V is TRBV30, with no clear D. V was trimmed by 2 bases and J by 0 bases, leaving 13 bases between them. Germline V gene lookup returns CDR1 GTSNPN and CDR2 SVGIG (reference sequence). CDR3 length equals 15 residues. The CDR3 spells CAWSSMRRLNTEAFF. CDR3 nucleotide sequence: TGTGCCTGGAGTTCAATGAGGCGGTTGAACACTGAAGCTTTCTTT.

This chain connects TRBV7-9 to TRBJ1-1; no reliable D call. The V gene lost 2 bases and the J gene lost 10 bases, with 14 bases spanning the gap. The CDR3 covers 13 residues. The germline gives CDR1 SEHNR, CDR2 FQNEAQ (reference sequence). CDR3 nucleotides: TGTGCCAGCAGCTTACCCGATACTCCTCGAGCTTTCTTT. It codes for CASSLPDTPRAFF.

The chain is built from TRBV5-1 and TRBJ2-1; 8 bases map to TRBD2. CDR1 SGHRS and CDR2 YFSETQ come from the germline V gene. The CDR3 loop spans 15 amino acids. V was pared by 6 bases and J by 8 bases, with 13 bases of the junction left unmatched. This chain's CDR3 is CASNPGGGWVDEQFF. As DNA, the CDR3 is TGCGCCAGCAACCCCGGGGGGGGATGGGTGGATGAGCAGTTCTTC.

The chain joins TRBV12-5 to TRBJ2-1; tentatively, D is TRBD2 (6 bases). The CDR3 extends over 16 amino acids. Trimming left V 1 base short and J 4 bases short, with 14 bases between. Germline V gene sequence: CDR1 LGHNT, CDR2 FRNRAP. This CDR3 reads CASGLGLGGSYNEQFF. In DNA, the CDR3 is TGTGCTAGTGGTTTGGGCCTAGGAGGGTCTTACAATGAGCAGTTCTTC. Combining the CDR3 with reference TRBV12-5 and TRBJ2-1 gives the whole variable domain DARVTQTPRHKVTEMGQEVTMRCQPILGHNTVFWYRQTMMQGLELLAYFRNRAPLDDSGMPKDRFSAEMPDATLATLKIQPSEPRDSAVYFCASGLGLGGSYNEQFFGPGTRLTVL.

This clone was recorded only once. The genes are TRBV18 and TRBJ1-1; 10 bases are shared with TRBD1. CDR1 is KGHSH and CDR2 is LQKENI in the germline V gene. CDR3 length equals 14 residues. With 2 bases clipped from V and 6 bases from J, the junction kept 3 bases outside the gene matches. The CDR3 spells CASSPGQGDAEAFF. Here the CDR3 DNA reads TGTGCCAGCTCACCAGGACAGGGGGACGCTGAAGCTTTCTTT.

The chain carries TRBV9 and TRBJ2-1; D unclear. CDR3 length equals 10 residues. Germline CDR1 reads SGDLS; CDR2 reads YYNGEE. V dropped 4 bases and J dropped 7 bases, with 3 bases sitting between them. CDR3 bases: TGTGCCAGCAGCCATAATGAGCAGTTCTTC. Amino acid sequence: CASSHNEQFF. Full variable domain (rest looked up from reference TRBV9 and TRBJ2-1): DSGVTQTPKHLITATGQRVTLRCSPRSGDLSVYWYQQSLDQGLQFLIQYYNGEERAKGNILERFSAQQFPDLHSELNLSSLELGDSALYFCASSHNEQFFGPGTRLTVL.

The V call is TRBV5-1, the J call TRBJ2-3; 12 bases fit TRBD2. CDR3 length: 16 amino acids. Germline-derived CDR1 and CDR2 are SGHRS and YFSETQ. V trimming: 2 bases; J trimming: 0 bases; junction bases outside the gene matches: 1. CDR3 sequence reads: CASSLTSGRSTDTQYF. CDR3 DNA: TGCGCCAGCAGCTTAACTAGCGGGAGGAGCACAGATACGCAGTATTTT.

The chain joins TRBV19 to TRBJ2-2; 8 bases fit TRBD2. V dropped 5 bases and J dropped 6; count of bases not matched to a gene: 8. The germline V gene encodes CDR1 LNHDA and CDR2 SQIVND (reference sequence). The CDR3 is 15 residues long. CDR3 region: CASSLSGGRAGELFF. The CDR3 DNA sequence: TGTGCCAGTAGTTTAAGCGGGGGAAGGGCCGGGGAGCTGTTTTTT.

The rearrangement joins TRBV7-9 to TRBJ2-3; 11 positions agree with TRBD2. This CDR3 spans 17 amino acids. With 5 bases clipped from V and 0 bases from J, the junction kept 7 bases outside the gene matches. The germline V gene has CDR1 SEHNR and CDR2 FQNEAQ (reference sequence). The CDR3 bases are TGTGCCAGCAGCCCGGGGACTAGCGGACTTAGCACAGATACGCAGTATTTT. Translating gives CASSPGTSGLSTDTQYF.

The V and J genes are TRBV15 and TRBJ2-7; 9 bases are shared with TRBD1. This CDR3 is built from 15 residues. The trim removed 5 bases at V and 2 bases at J, leaving 7 bases unmatched. Germline V gene lookup returns CDR1 LNHNV and CDR2 YYDKDF (reference sequence). The CDR3: CATSLSRDRAYEQYF. The CDR3 DNA is TGTGCCACCAGCCTATCTAGGGACAGGGCCTACGAGCAGTACTTC.

This chain connects TRBV6-5 to TRBJ1-2; D perhaps matches TRBD1 (6 bases). V was trimmed by 8 bases and J by 8 bases, leaving 12 bases between them. Germline CDR1 is MNHEY and CDR2 is SVGAGI. The CDR3 is 11 amino acids. The CDR3 sequence is CASGTGRGYTF. The CDR3 nucleotides read TGTGCCAGCGGTACAGGGAGAGGCTACACCTTC.

On this clone itself: The same CDR3 can be traced to other DNA sequences in this sample. The chain combines TRBV5-1 with TRBJ1-1; possibly TRBD1 for D (6 bases). The CDR3 is made up of 14 amino acids. Germline V gives CDR1 SGHRS, CDR2 YFSETQ. V lost 2 bases and J 3 bases, leaving 11 bases between the germline ends. In DNA form, the CDR3 reads TGCGCCAGCAGCTTACAGGGTAGGGACACTGAAGCTTTCTTT. It translates to CASSLQGRDTEAFF.

J is TRBJ2-1 and V is TRBV3-1 (or the pseudogene TRBV3-2); TRBD1 matches at 8 bases. Germline CDR1 and CDR2: LGHDT and YNNKEL (reference sequence). V shed 3 bases, J shed 12 bases, and the junction held 13 bases outside the gene matches. This CDR3 is 15 amino acids long. The CDR3 bases are TGTGCCAGCAGCCACTCCCGGGACAGGTCTTTTGGGCAGTTCTTC. Its protein is CASSHSRDRSFGQFF.

The chain combines TRBV2 with TRBJ1-1, with unresolved D. This CDR3 comprises 13 residues. V was shortened by 4 bases and J by 2 bases, with 8 bases between the two germline ends. Germline lookup yields CDR1 SNHLY and CDR2 FYNNEI. The CDR3 sequence is CASSVLENTEAFF. In DNA, the CDR3 is TGTGCCAGCAGTGTCTTAGAAAACACTGAAGCTTTCTTT.

V is TRBV3-1 (or the pseudogene TRBV3-2) and J is TRBJ2-1, with TRBD1 matching 8 bases. The CDR3 covers 14 residues. J lost 9 bases, V lost 2 bases, and 6 bases had no gene match. CDR1 and CDR2 (germline): LGHDT, YNNKEL (reference sequence). The CDR3 sequence: CASSQTTGGREQFF. The DNA for the CDR3 is TGTGCCAGCAGCCAAACTACAGGGGGGCGTGAGCAGTTCTTC.

The V and J genes are TRBV5-1 and TRBJ2-4; 7 bases map to TRBD1. Per germline, CDR1 SGHRS and CDR2 YFSETQ. The J segment lost 8 bases and the V segment lost 3 bases, leaving 8 bases of the junction unmatched. This CDR3 region has 14 residues. DNA of the CDR3: TGCGCCAGCAGCTCGACAGGGTTTAAGGACATTCAGTACTTC. Translation: CASSSTGFKDIQYF.

The chain has TRBV25-1 and TRBJ1-2; TRBD1 is a possible D gene (5 bases). Deletions cut 2 bases from V and 4 bases from J, with 11 bases between. The CDR3 is 14 residues long. Germline V gene sequence: CDR1 MGHDK, CDR2 SYGVNS. The CDR3 is CASSEQGERYGYTF. For the CDR3, the DNA is TGTGCCAGCAGTGAACAGGGCGAGCGCTATGGCTACACCTTC.

This chain connects TRBV6-5 to TRBJ2-7; TRBD1 matches at 7 bases. Germline lookup yields CDR1 MNHEY and CDR2 SVGAGI. V trimming: 5 bases; J trimming: 5 bases; junction bases outside the gene matches: 6. CDR3 length equals 13 residues. CDR3 residues: CASSTRQGHEQYF. The CDR3, as DNA: TGTGCCAGCAGTACCCGACAGGGCCACGAGCAGTACTTC.

The gene calls are TRBV7-9 and TRBJ2-1; 7 bases align to TRBD1. The V and J ends lost 5 bases and 9 bases, in that order; junction bases with no gene match: 10. Germline V gene sequence: CDR1 SEHNR, CDR2 FQNEAQ (reference sequence). The CDR3 sequence is 14 residues long. CDR3 in DNA: TGTGCCAGCAGCATTGGACAGGTCTGGGGTGAGCAGTTCTTC. Its translation: CASSIGQVWGEQFF. Drawing the rest from reference TRBV7-9 and TRBJ2-1, the complete variable domain is DTGVSQNPRHKITKRGQNVTFRCDPISEHNRLYWYRQTLGQGPEFLTYFQNEAQLEKSRLLSDRFSAERPKGSFSTLEIQRTEQGDSAMYLCASSIGQVWGEQFFGPGTRLTVL.

This rearrangement joins TRBV7-2 to TRBJ1-6, with D possibly being TRBD1 (6 bases). Deletions cut 4 bases from V and 0 bases from J, with 13 bases between. CDR1 is SGHTA and CDR2 is FQGNSA in the germline V gene. The CDR3 runs to 17 residues. As DNA, the CDR3 is TGTGCCAGCAGCTCAACAGGGCCGAGCTCCTATAATTCACCCCTCCACTTT. Its protein is CASSSTGPSSYNSPLHF.

The chain uses TRBV18 and TRBJ2-1; perhaps TRBD2 as D (6 bases). Germline V gene lookup returns CDR1 KGHSH and CDR2 LQKENI. Trimming took off 6 bases at V and 9 bases at J, with 12 bases between the two ends. The CDR3 extends over 12 amino acids. CDR3 DNA: TGTGCCAGCTCTCAGGACTATTTTGAGCAGTTCTTC. This encodes CASSQDYFEQFF. Supplemented by reference TRBV18 and TRBJ2-1, the full variable domain reads NAGVMQNPRHLVRRRGQEARLRCSPMKGHSHVYWYRQLPEEGLKFMVYLQKENIIDESGMPKERFSAEFPKEGPSILRIQQVVRGDSAAYFCASSQDYFEQFFGPGTRLTVL.

This clone was found a few times. This chain joins TRBV5-6 and TRBJ2-6; no definite D call. The CDR3 runs to 15 residues. CDR1 is SGHDT, CDR2 YYEEEE, per germline. V was cut by 2 bases and J by 2 bases, with 8 bases left in between. The CDR3 reads CASSFDFAGANVLTF. Here the CDR3 DNA reads TGTGCCAGCAGCTTCGACTTTGCTGGGGCCAACGTCCTGACTTTC. The full variable domain, rest sourced from reference TRBV5-6 and TRBJ2-6, is DAGVTQSPTHLIKTRGQQVTLRCSPKSGHDTVSWYQQALGQGPQFIFQYYEEEERQRGNFPDRFSGHQFPNYSSELNVNALLLGDSALYLCASSFDFAGANVLTFGAGSRLTVL.

The chain recombines TRBV11-3 with TRBJ2-2; 10 positions match TRBD2. V was clipped by 5 bases and J by 4 bases; unmatched bases: 4. CDR1 SGHNT and CDR2 YENEEA come from the germline V gene. The CDR3 loop spans 15 amino acids. The CDR3 protein is CASSDRTSGTGELFF. CDR3 nucleotide sequence: TGTGCCAGCAGCGACCGGACTAGCGGCACCGGGGAGCTGTTTTTT.